The present entry profiles one T cell receptor beta chain with its context. From roughly 390 ng of RNA, a library with molecular barcoded alpha/delta and beta/gamma adaptors was made. MiXCR, run by TCRdb on the reads, gives a single entry per CDR3 protein. There are approximately 61,000 distinct CDR3 sequences in the sample; 15% to 25% occur only once, and about 14% lies in the top ten. This entry is derived from a study of read filtering for tumor transcriptome and immune sequencing. The germline gives CDR1 SQVTM, CDR2 ANQGSEA. The V end lost 4 bases, the J end lost 6 bases, and 17 bases lay between the germline ends. The CDR3 loop spans 14 amino acids.

The chain uses TRBV29-1 and TRBJ2-3, with D maybe TRBD2 (6 bases). This clonotype was sampled from a donor aged 40 or older with multiple myeloma. The source material was a population of CD138-negative cells sorted from bone marrow. This CDR3 is CSVGGGVNGDTQYF. The CDR3 DNA sequence: TGCAGCGTTGGGGGAGGTGTTAACGGGGATACGCAGTATTTT.